This T cell receptor beta chain was captured in a study of neurological immune-mediated disorders (dated 2019 in TCRdb). Looking at the study overall: Peripheral blood TCR-beta repertoires from HTLV-I-associated myelopathy (HAM/TSP) patients, multiple sclerosis patients and healthy controls were compared by UMI-based sequencing. Alongside PBMC samples, the set of 106 TCR-beta libraries contained longitudinal samples, technical triplicates, and paired CD4+ and CD8+ T-cell subsets that had been sorted. The cohort included about 70 subjects: some 14 with HAM/TSP, approximately 34 with multiple sclerosis, and around 20 healthy controls.

cDNA synthesis used template-switch 5'RACE with a primer carrying a 10-nucleotide random unique molecular identifier tagging each TCR transcript. Every sequencing run yielded over 190 million TCR-beta sequences covering 15-18 subjects. The RNeasy kit was used for extraction of total RNA. TCR-beta VDJ regions were amplified with primers for the TCR constant region and the 5'RACE anchor, using the KAPA Real-time Library Amplification kit. Sample indexes and Illumina adaptors were added in a first PCR, after which library yield was increased in a second PCR. The roughly 650 bp TCR product was size-selected on a 2% E-gel SizeSelection system after Ampure bead purification. Library quality was checked on a Bioanalyzer, concentration was measured with Qubit, and libraries were quantified with the Kapa Library Quantification kit before pooling. An Illumina HiSeq 2500 sequenced the libraries paired-end 2 x 150 bp. To increase sequence diversity, about 25-31% phiX was spiked into each library pool. Processing in the source paper ran as follows. Quality-filtered reads were processed with the UMI-based MiGEC pipeline, which removed over 75% of raw TCR sequences during error correction. IMGT germline references were used for alignment of VDJ genes, and clonotypes were defined by a unique CDR3 amino acid sequence together with V-J genes. Clonal expansion, Shannon diversity, and CDR3 relatedness (CalcPairwiseDistances, ClusterSamples) were evaluated with VDJtools, and phylogenetic trees were built with CLCbio workbench. Using coefficient-of-variation modelling across technical triplicates, the study counted a clone as expanded if it had at least 8 unique UMIs. Clones were called with MiXCR by TCRdb after fastp trimmed the public reads at Q25, and only in-frame beta chains were retained. Rows matching on CDR3 protein sequence are summarized as one entry with the most common DNA and genes. For this entry, the V and J calls and clone size follow TCRdb and not the study's own pipeline. In this sample the table shows some 16,000 distinct CDR3 sequences, roughly 9% of which occur a single time. The ten top clones hold 43% of the sample.

With regard to this clonotype: The antigen it recognizes is unknown. One base away there is no much larger clone; base qualities are not given.

The CDR3 runs 15 residues from the cysteine to the phenylalanine. Only the CDR3 part of the read is kept: 45 bases, read in frame from the first base. V lost 5 bases and J lost 5 bases; the stretch between them is 16 bases long. CDR1 SEHNR and CDR2 FQNEAQ are derived from the germline V gene (reference sequence). Broad study findings and their caveats: TCR clonal expansion was highest in HAM/TSP patients and lowest in MS patients, with MS patients falling below even healthy controls. Across subjects, expanded clones never shared an identical CDR3 amino acid sequence, which suggests that the TCR-beta repertoires in every group were private.

Healthy controls were blood bank volunteers in Maryland, USA. Sorted-subset TCR libraries were prepared from around 1 million sorted CD4+ or CD8+ T cells. Peripheral blood underwent Ficoll-Hypaque density gradient centrifugation to isolate PBMCs, which were then cryopreserved in liquid nitrogen. Paired sorted CD4+ and CD8+ subsets came from healthy controls, HAM/TSP patients and MS patients. Source material: CD8+ T cells from blood. The receptor's source is a man aged 45 to 65 in good health. The chain was built from TRBV7-9 and TRBJ1-5; TRBD1 could be the D gene, as 5 bases match. The DNA sequence is TGTGCCAGCAGCCAGACGGGGGTAGGCGATCAGCCCCAGCATTTT. Its translation is CASSQTGVGDQPQHF.